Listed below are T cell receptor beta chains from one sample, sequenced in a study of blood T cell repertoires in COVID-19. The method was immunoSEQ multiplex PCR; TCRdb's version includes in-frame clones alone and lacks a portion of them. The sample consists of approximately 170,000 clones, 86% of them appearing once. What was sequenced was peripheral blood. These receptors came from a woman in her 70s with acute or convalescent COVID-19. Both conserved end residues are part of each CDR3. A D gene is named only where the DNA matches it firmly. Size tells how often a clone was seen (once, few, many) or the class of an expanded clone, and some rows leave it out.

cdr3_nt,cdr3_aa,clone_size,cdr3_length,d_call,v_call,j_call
TGTGCCAGTAGTATCGGCACTGAAGCTTTCTTT,CASSIGTEAFF,NA,11,NA,TRBV19,TRBJ1-1
TGCGCCAGCAGCCGGGACTATAATTCACCCCTCCACTTT,CASSRDYNSPLHF,NA,13,NA,TRBV5-1,TRBJ1-6
TGTGCCAGTAGTTTTCAGACAGGGTCGAACACTGAAGCTTTCTTT,CASSFQTGSNTEAFF,NA,15,TRBD1,TRBV19,TRBJ1-1
TGCAGTGCTAGTAACTTGGACACCGGGGAGCTGTTTTTT,CSASNLDTGELFF,NA,13,NA,TRBV20-1,TRBJ2-2
TGTGCCAGTAAACGTCGGGGACAGGGGGTCGCGAACACTGAAGCTTTCTTT,CASKRRGQGVANTEAFF,NA,17,TRBD1,TRBV2,TRBJ1-1
TGTGCCACCAGTGACCGGGGACAGGGGGCGACGACTTTCTTT,CATSDRGQGATTFF,NA,14,TRBD1,TRBV24-1,TRBJ1-1
TGCGCCAGCAGCCAAGCTACTGGCGGGATGACCTATGGCTACACCTTC,CASSQATGGMTYGYTF,NA,16,NA,TRBV4-1,TRBJ1-2
TGTGCCAGCAGTTACGGGAGCGGACAGAATAATTCACCCCTCCACTTT,CASSYGSGQNNSPLHF,NA,16,NA,TRBV6-6,TRBJ1-6
TGTGCCTGGAGTGTTCGGGTGAGGGGGGGCATTCAGTACTTC,CAWSVRVRGGIQYF,NA,14,NA,TRBV30,TRBJ2-4
TGTGCCAGCACGAAGGGCGGGGGGGCCTTAAATCAGCCCCAGCATTTT,CASTKGGGALNQPQHF,few,16,NA,TRBV2,TRBJ1-5
TGTGCCAGCAGCCCCCGAGCGGGTACTGGGAGCTATAATTCACCCCTCCACTTT,CASSPRAGTGSYNSPLHF,few,18,NA,TRBV11-2,TRBJ1-6
TGTGCCAGCAGCTTAGATCGGGAACGGGAGCAGTACTTC,CASSLDREREQYF,NA,13,NA,TRBV11-2,TRBJ2-7
TGTGCCAGCAGTAACTCACCCACAGGGCATAGCAATCAGCCCCAGCATTTT,CASSNSPTGHSNQPQHF,NA,17,NA,TRBV6-2/TRBV6-3,TRBJ1-5
TGCAGCACTTGGGACAGGGGCAAACTTACGCATTCACCCCTCCACTTT,CSTWDRGKLTHSPLHF,NA,16,TRBD1,TRBV29-1,TRBJ1-6
TGCGCCAGCAGCCAAGACGTGACAGGAGCGTATAGCAATCAGCCCCAGCATTTT,CASSQDVTGAYSNQPQHF,NA,18,NA,TRBV4-1,TRBJ1-5
TGTGCCAGCAGTGACCGGGACATCCACGAGCAGTACTTC,CASSDRDIHEQYF,NA,13,NA,TRBV2,TRBJ2-7
TGTGCCATCAGTGCCGGGACAGGGGGGGACTATGGCTACACCTTC,CAISAGTGGDYGYTF,NA,15,TRBD1,TRBV10-3,TRBJ1-2
TGTGCCAGCAGTTTGGGGGGGGTGGGTAATTCACCCCTCCACTTT,CASSLGGVGNSPLHF,NA,15,NA,TRBV28,TRBJ1-6
TGTGCCAGCAGTCACGGACCGGGACTAGCGGAGAGCTCCTACAATGAGCAGTTCTTC,CASSHGPGLAESSYNEQFF,few,19,TRBD2,TRBV28,TRBJ2-1
TGTGCCAGCAGCACCCGACAGGGTTTATACGAGCAGTACTTC,CASSTRQGLYEQYF,NA,14,TRBD1,TRBV7-9,TRBJ2-7
TGTGCCAGCAGTCTCGGGACAGGGGGCAATCAGCCCCAGCATTTT,CASSLGTGGNQPQHF,NA,15,TRBD1,TRBV27,TRBJ1-5
TGTGCCACCAGTGATTCGGCGGAGGGCTGGGACTATGGCTACACCTTC,CATSDSAEGWDYGYTF,NA,16,NA,TRBV24-1,TRBJ1-2
TGTGCCAGCAGCCAAGTGGTGACAGGGGGATTCTATGGCTACACCTTC,CASSQVVTGGFYGYTF,once,16,TRBD1,TRBV14,TRBJ1-2
TGCAGTGCTAGACTAGGCATTCAGTACTTC,CSARLGIQYF,NA,10,NA,TRBV20-1,TRBJ2-4
TGTGCCAGCAGTTTATCGGAGATGTACGAGCAGTACTTC,CASSLSEMYEQYF,once,13,NA,TRBV27,TRBJ2-7
TGTGCCAGCAGCCAAAATCGGGGGGGGCAGGATGAGCAGTTCTTC,CASSQNRGGQDEQFF,NA,15,TRBD2,TRBV7-6,TRBJ2-1
TGTGCCAGCAGCCTGCGGGGGCTGGAAACTGAAGCTTTCTTT,CASSLRGLETEAFF,NA,14,NA,TRBV4-2,TRBJ1-1
TGTGCCAGCAGTAGTCGGGACACCTATAGCAATCAGCCCCAGCATTTT,CASSSRDTYSNQPQHF,NA,16,NA,TRBV28,TRBJ1-5
TGTGCCAGCAGTGTTGAGGACAGGGGGCCTATTGAAGCTTTCTTT,CASSVEDRGPIEAFF,NA,15,TRBD1,TRBV25-1,TRBJ1-1
TGTGCCAGCAACGCCCGGACAGGGGGGAACGAAAAACTGTTTTTT,CASNARTGGNEKLFF,NA,15,TRBD1,TRBV4-2,TRBJ1-4
TGTGCCAGCAGCCAAGGACAGGGGGGAGAGCAGTACTTC,CASSQGQGGEQYF,NA,13,TRBD1,TRBV3-1/TRBV3-2,TRBJ2-7
TGTGCCAGCAGCTGGAAAGCGGGAGCGTCAGATACGCAGTATTTT,CASSWKAGASDTQYF,NA,15,TRBD2,TRBV7-9,TRBJ2-3
TGCGCCAGCAGCTTGGAGGGACAGCGGAATTCACCCCTCCACTTT,CASSLEGQRNSPLHF,NA,15,TRBD1,TRBV5-1,TRBJ1-6
TGTGCCATCAGTGATTCAGGGATCTCCTACGAGCAGTACTTC,CAISDSGISYEQYF,NA,14,NA,TRBV10-3,TRBJ2-7
TGTGCCAGCAGCACCAGGACAGGGGGCTCCTACGAGCAGTACTTC,CASSTRTGGSYEQYF,NA,15,TRBD1,TRBV7-9,TRBJ2-7
TGCGCCAGCAGCGCGGGACTTCTTGGAGGCTACACCTTC,CASSAGLLGGYTF,NA,13,NA,TRBV5-1,TRBJ1-2
TGTGCCAGCAGGCAGGGGGCGACCAACTATGGCTACACCTTC,CASRQGATNYGYTF,few,14,TRBD1,TRBV6-5,TRBJ1-2
TGTGCCAGCTCACCGGGACAGGGTAAGATCTACGAGCAGTACTTC,CASSPGQGKIYEQYF,once,15,TRBD1,TRBV18,TRBJ2-7